The 14 T cell receptor beta chains below all came from one sample that was sequenced in a study of Ad26.COV2.S vaccination and SARS-CoV-2 variants. Regarding treatment: about 20 received Ad26.COV2.S at low or high dose, single or two shots; about 5 received placebo; per-sample allocation not given. Material that was analyzed had been drawn on day 63 after the first vaccine or placebo injection. Assay: immunoSEQ multiplex PCR; the TCRdb copy retains only in-frame clones and omits some. This table holds 440,000 or so clones, about nine tenths found once. The sample in question was peripheral blood, obtained in a trial of Ad26.COV2.S vaccine versus placebo. Receptors were obtained from a person aged 18-65 years who received the Ad26.COV2.S COVID-19 vaccine or a placebo.

This chain joins TRBV5-6 and TRBJ2-7; 7 bases match TRBD2. This CDR3 has 15 amino acids. CDR1 is SGHDT and CDR2 is YYEEEE in the germline V gene. V gave up 1 base and J gave up 0 bases; unmatched junction bases: 4. CDR3: CASSLIGGSSYEQYF. In nucleotides, the CDR3 is TGTGCCAGCAGCTTGATCGGCGGGAGCTCCTACGAGCAGTACTTC. The full variable domain, its missing parts supplied by reference TRBV5-6 and TRBJ2-7, is DAGVTQSPTHLIKTRGQQVTLRCSPKSGHDTVSWYQQALGQGPQFIFQYYEEEERQRGNFPDRFSGHQFPNYSSELNVNALLLGDSALYLCASSLIGGSSYEQYFGPGTRLTVT.

The chain joins TRBV18 to TRBJ1-6, with 7 bases identical to TRBD1. This CDR3 has 12 amino acids. Germline CDR1 and CDR2: KGHSH and LQKENI. Germline trimming cut 6 bases from V and 8 bases from J; bases unmatched to any gene: 1. CDR3 protein: CASSQGDSPLHF. The CDR3 nucleotides are TGTGCCAGCTCTCAGGGGGATTCACCCCTCCACTTT.

The genes are TRBV3-1 (or the pseudogene TRBV3-2) and TRBJ2-7; 7 bases are shared with TRBD2. The CDR3 runs to 16 residues. Germline values: CDR1 LGHDT, CDR2 YNNKEL (reference sequence). V was clipped by 2 bases and J by 1 base; unmatched bases: 8. The CDR3 coding sequence is TGTGCCAGCAGCCAACCGGGACTACTGACATCCTACGAGCAGTACTTC. Its translation: CASSQPGLLTSYEQYF.

A note on this clone: Other DNA sequences of this sample code for an identical CDR3. The chain employs TRBV7-2 and TRBJ2-7; TRBD1 might be the D (6 bases). V was pared by 1 base and J by 4 bases, with 11 bases between. The CDR3 has 14 residues. The germline CDR1 and CDR2 sequences are SGHTA and FQGNSA. CDR3 loop: CASSLGGRGYEQYF. In nucleotides, the CDR3 is TGTGCCAGCAGCTTAGGAGGCAGGGGATACGAGCAGTACTTC.

In its sample, this clone was seen a few times. The chain has TRBV2 and TRBJ1-5; TRBD1 aligns across 10 bases. This CDR3 comprises 14 residues. Germline V gene lookup returns CDR1 SNHLY and CDR2 FYNNEI. V trimming: 7 bases; J trimming: 4 bases; junction bases outside the gene matches: 4. The CDR3: CASTPGQGNQPQHF. The DNA of the CDR3 is TGTGCCAGCACACCGGGACAGGGGAATCAGCCCCAGCATTTT.

To note about this clone: Other DNA variants within this sample encode the same CDR3. V gene TRBV19 combines with J gene TRBJ2-3; D may be TRBD1 (5 bases). The CDR3 extends over 16 amino acids. Germline values: CDR1 LNHDA, CDR2 SQIVND (reference sequence). V was trimmed by 1 base and J by 2 bases, leaving 13 bases between them. In DNA, the CDR3 is TGTGCCAGTAGTATAGGACAGATACCTTCCACAGATACGCAGTATTTT. The encoded protein is CASSIGQIPSTDTQYF.

This chain links TRBV4-2 with TRBJ2-7; D is possibly TRBD2 (5 bases). Germline CDR1 is LGHNA and CDR2 is YNFKEQ. This CDR3 is 14 amino acids long. V lost 0 bases and J lost 7, with 13 bases in between. The CDR3 protein is CASSQDRGLREQYF. In DNA, the CDR3 is TGTGCCAGCAGCCAAGATAGAGGGTTACGGGAGCAGTACTTC.

The chain couples TRBV7-2 to TRBJ2-7; 13 bases align to TRBD2. Trimming took 5 bases from V and 0 from J; bases not matched to a gene: 4. CDR3 length: 16 residues. Germline V lookup: CDR1 SGHTA, CDR2 FQGNSA. The CDR3 DNA is TGTGCCAGCAGCCCGCGGACTAGCGGGAGCTCCTACGAGCAGTACTTC. Amino acids: CASSPRTSGSSYEQYF.

The rearrangement joins TRBV3-1 (or the pseudogene TRBV3-2) to TRBJ1-2; 7 nucleotides align to TRBD1. CDR3 length equals 14 residues. After removal of 4 bases from V and 5 bases from J, the junction contained 7 bases not matched to a gene. CDR1 is LGHDT and CDR2 is YNNKEL in the germline V gene (reference sequence). CDR3 region: CASSPPRDSYGYTF. Written as DNA, the CDR3 is TGTGCCAGCAGCCCGCCTCGGGACAGTTATGGCTACACCTTC.

The V gene is TRBV7-2, the J gene TRBJ2-2; D tentatively fits TRBD1 or TRBD2 (6 bases each). The CDR3 length is 15 residues. The germline gives CDR1 SGHTA, CDR2 FQGNSA. V was trimmed by 6 bases and J by 5 bases, leaving 16 bases between them. The CDR3 reads CASSPKGGGTGELFF. The CDR3 nucleotides read TGTGCCAGCAGTCCTAAGGGGGGTGGGACCGGGGAGCTGTTTTTT.

V and J are TRBV27 and TRBJ1-1; tentatively, D is TRBD1 (6 bases). This CDR3 region has 16 residues. The germline CDR1 and CDR2 sequences are MNHEY and SMNVEV (reference sequence). V was cut by 6 bases and J by 1 base, with 18 bases left in between. The CDR3 DNA sequence: TGTGCCAGCAGCCTAACAGGGTGGGCTACGAACACTGAAGCTTTCTTT. Its protein product is CASSLTGWATNTEAFF.

This chain links TRBV27 with TRBJ1-2; the match to TRBD1 covers 12 bases. The CDR3 loop spans 14 amino acids. CDR1 is MNHEY, CDR2 SMNVEV, per germline (reference sequence). V lost 4 bases, J lost 7 bases, and 4 bases stayed unmatched. CDR3 in amino acids: CASSWGQGAGGYTF. CDR3 sequence (DNA): TGTGCCAGCAGTTGGGGACAGGGGGCGGGTGGCTACACCTTC.

The rearrangement joins TRBV3-1 (or the pseudogene TRBV3-2) to TRBJ2-1; D is undetermined. V was pared by 4 bases and J by 6 bases, with 10 bases between. This CDR3 has 13 residues. CDR1 is LGHDT and CDR2 is YNNKEL in the germline V gene (reference sequence). For the CDR3, the DNA is TGTGCCAGCAGCCGCAATTCGGCCAATGAGCAGTTCTTC. It is translated as CASSRNSANEQFF.

CDR3 in DNA: TGTGCCAGTAGTATACCCCCCTCCGGGACTAGCCCCTACAATGAGCAGTTCTTC. Encoded protein: CASSIPPSGTSPYNEQFF. The chain couples TRBV19 to TRBJ2-1; 9 bases align to TRBD2. V lost 2 bases to trimming and J lost 2 bases; unmatched junction nucleotides: 10. Germline CDR1 is LNHDA and CDR2 is SQIVND (reference sequence). The CDR3 contains 18 residues.